This TCR beta chain originates from a study of regulatory T cells in long-lasting Graves disease. Across the study: Patients met the persistent Graves' disease definition after over 5 years of antithyroid drugs with positive TSH receptor antibodies.

V lost 5 bases and J 0 bases, leaving 13 bases between the germline ends. In germline, CDR1 is SGHTA, CDR2 FQGTGA. CDR3 length equals 15 residues. General observations from the study: More public clonotypes were shared by persistent patients (2,741) than by new patients (fewer than 1,000). TCR diversity was lower in persistent than newly diagnosed Graves' disease.

Time point meaning: persistent/refractory GD, antithyroid drugs over 5 years with positive TRAb. RNA isolated from PBMCs was used to make the TCR library. Only a few counts were recorded for this clonotype. The antigen is unknown. Construction of the TCR beta libraries employed iRepertoire HTBI primers in conjunction with Arm-PCR of CDR3 regions. TCRdb recomputed calls from the multiplex PCR reads with MiXCR, one row per CDR3 protein. The profile shows over 650,000 distinct CDR3 sequences, approximately 31% of them singletons. The chain links TRBV7-3 to TRBJ1-2; D possibly corresponds to TRBD1 (5 bases). The sequence was obtained from a female donor with Graves disease. The sample in question was peripheral blood mononuclear cells (PBMCs), obtained when the disease was refractory, from a patient treated with antithyroid drugs. The CDR3 nucleotides read TGTGCCAGCAGCCTTACAGGCCCGGCTAACTATGGCTACACCTTC. Residues: CASSLTGPANYGYTF.